These 14 T cell receptor beta chains share one sample of origin, sequenced in a study of CD8 T cells in ankylosing spondylitis. Study-level results: There was a TCR beta motif, made of fewer than 10 highly homologous variants, that appeared characteristic of ankylosing spondylitis blood.

TCRdb re-called the 5' RACE reads through MiXCR, storing one row per CDR3 protein. The top ten hold 0.89% of the sample, which has 350,000 to 450,000 distinct CDR3 sequences, about 24% seen once. Which antigens these TCRs recognize remains unknown. The source material was blood, either unsorted or a sorted T cell fraction (not recorded which). These receptors all stem from a male donor with ankylosing spondylitis.

V is TRBV7-9 and J is TRBJ2-7, with 8 bases lining up with TRBD1. This CDR3 spans 15 amino acids. V lost 5 bases, J lost 6 bases, and 12 bases stayed unmatched. Germline CDR1 reads SEHNR; CDR2 reads FQNEAQ (reference sequence). The DNA of the CDR3 is TGTGCCAGCAGCCCGCGGACAGGGATTCTTGGCGAGCAGTACTTC. It codes for CASSPRTGILGEQYF.

This clonotype was seen a handful of times. This chain uses TRBV12-3 or TRBV12-4 with TRBJ1-6; 9 bases are shared with TRBD1. The length of the CDR3 is 14 residues. After removal of 5 bases from V and 11 bases from J, the junction contained 7 bases not matched to a gene. This CDR3 reads CASSPDRGVTPLHF. CDR3 nucleotides: TGTGCCAGCAGTCCAGACAGGGGGGTAACACCCCTCCACTTT.

This chain uses TRBV20-1 with TRBJ2-3; D assignment may be TRBD1 or TRBD2 (6 bases each). The CDR3 is 12 residues long. The V and J ends lost 3 bases and 6 bases respectively, with 10 bases between them. The germline V gene encodes CDR1 DFQATT and CDR2 SNEGSKA (reference sequence). CDR3 amino acids: CSARQGRDTQYF. The CDR3 nucleotides read TGCAGTGCTAGGCAGGGGAGGGATACGCAGTATTTT.

The V gene is TRBV29-1, the J gene TRBJ1-1, with no clear D. Germline V gene data show CDR1 as SQVTM and CDR2 as ANQGSEA. Trimming took off 7 bases at V and 3 bases at J, with 15 bases between the two ends. The CDR3 consists of 13 residues. The CDR3: CSGGPYRDTEAFF. CDR3 coding DNA: TGCAGCGGGGGTCCCTATAGGGACACTGAAGCTTTCTTT.

The rearrangement joins TRBV5-1 to TRBJ1-1; D ambiguous. Per germline, CDR1 SGHRS and CDR2 YFSETQ. CDR3 size: 14 residues. V lost 0 bases and J 5 bases, leaving 11 bases between the germline ends. CDR3 amino acids: CASSLGSLWTEAFF. The CDR3 coding sequence is TGCGCCAGCAGCTTGGGGTCTCTGTGGACTGAAGCTTTCTTT.

The genes are TRBV27 and TRBJ2-3; 7 bases line up with TRBD1. The CDR3 is made up of 16 amino acids. The germline V gene has CDR1 MNHEY and CDR2 SMNVEV (reference sequence). J was trimmed by 4 bases and V by 6 bases; bases with no gene match: 13. The CDR3 reads CASRLLGTEVADTQYF. The CDR3 region has the DNA TGTGCCAGCAGACTCCTCGGGACAGAAGTCGCAGATACGCAGTATTTT.

This rearrangement joins TRBV27 to TRBJ2-3; 10 bases map to TRBD2. The trim removed 2 bases at V and 2 bases at J, leaving 4 bases unmatched. The CDR3 length is 16 residues. Germline CDR1 MNHEY, CDR2 SMNVEV (reference sequence). The CDR3 reads CASSLGTSVPTDTQYF. The CDR3 bases are TGTGCCAGCAGTTTAGGGACTAGCGTTCCCACAGATACGCAGTATTTT.

In this sample, this clonotype turned up a few times. The chain is built from TRBV20-1 and TRBJ2-3; TRBD2 might be the D (5 bases). Trimming removed 4 bases from V and 3 bases from J, with 11 bases in between. The length of the CDR3 is 13 residues. Germline V gene data show CDR1 as DFQATT and CDR2 as SNEGSKA (reference sequence). The CDR3 sequence is CSANKRLTDTQYF. The CDR3 region has the DNA TGCAGTGCTAATAAGCGGTTAACAGATACGCAGTATTTT.

This clonotype was picked up a small number of times. The chain carries TRBV7-9 and TRBJ2-2; perhaps D is TRBD1 or TRBD2 (6 bases each). The germline gives CDR1 SEHNR, CDR2 FQNEAQ (reference sequence). The CDR3 spans 15 residues. V lost 5 bases to trimming and J lost 5 bases, with 15 bases between them. This CDR3 reads CASSVGGGRTGELFF. The CDR3 DNA reads as TGTGCCAGCAGCGTCGGAGGGGGAAGGACCGGGGAGCTGTTTTTT.

The chain uses TRBV7-6 and TRBJ2-1; 14 positions agree with TRBD2. CDR3 size: 19 residues. V gave up 0 bases and J gave up 5 bases; unmatched junction bases: 9. CDR1 SGHVS and CDR2 FNYEAQ come from the germline V gene. The CDR3 reads CASSLAHLRLAGGHNEQFF. In nucleotides, the CDR3 is TGTGCCAGCAGCTTAGCCCACCTTCGACTAGCGGGAGGGCACAATGAGCAGTTCTTC.

This clonotype came up a few times. DNA for the CDR3: TGCAGTGCTAGTTTTAGCGGGAGAGGAGAGACCCAGTACTTC. It is translated as CSASFSGRGETQYF. This chain uses TRBV20-1 with TRBJ2-5, with TRBD2 matching over 9 bases. V shed 3 bases, J shed 4 bases, and the junction held 6 bases outside the gene matches. This CDR3 has 14 residues. Germline V gives CDR1 DFQATT, CDR2 SNEGSKA (reference sequence).

In its sample, this clonotype was seen a few times. The chain uses TRBV6-5 and TRBJ1-6, with TRBD1 matching over 7 bases. Germline V gene sequence: CDR1 MNHEY, CDR2 SVGAGI. The CDR3 has 12 residues. V lost 9 bases to trimming and J lost 6 bases; unmatched junction nucleotides: 2. CDR3 sequence: CARGQFNSPLHF. CDR3 in DNA: TGTGCCAGGGGACAGTTTAATTCACCCCTCCACTTT.

This clonotype was detected a few times. This chain links TRBV15 with TRBJ2-2; 12 nucleotides agree with TRBD2. The J segment lost 5 bases and the V segment lost 5 bases, leaving 3 bases of the junction unmatched. Germline lookup yields CDR1 LNHNV and CDR2 YYDKDF (reference sequence). This CDR3 is built from 15 residues. The CDR3 loop is CATSPGLAGTGELFF. The CDR3 DNA reads TGTGCCACCAGCCCGGGACTAGCGGGTACCGGGGAGCTGTTTTTT.

This clonotype was found a few times. The chain joins TRBV12-3 or TRBV12-4 to TRBJ1-5, with D possibly matching TRBD1 (6 bases). Between the trimmed V and J ends, which lost 7 bases and 3 bases, there was a span of 10 bases. The CDR3 totals 13 residues. This chain's CDR3 is CASKGQPNQPQHF. In DNA form, the CDR3 reads TGTGCCAGCAAAGGACAGCCCAATCAGCCCCAGCATTTT.